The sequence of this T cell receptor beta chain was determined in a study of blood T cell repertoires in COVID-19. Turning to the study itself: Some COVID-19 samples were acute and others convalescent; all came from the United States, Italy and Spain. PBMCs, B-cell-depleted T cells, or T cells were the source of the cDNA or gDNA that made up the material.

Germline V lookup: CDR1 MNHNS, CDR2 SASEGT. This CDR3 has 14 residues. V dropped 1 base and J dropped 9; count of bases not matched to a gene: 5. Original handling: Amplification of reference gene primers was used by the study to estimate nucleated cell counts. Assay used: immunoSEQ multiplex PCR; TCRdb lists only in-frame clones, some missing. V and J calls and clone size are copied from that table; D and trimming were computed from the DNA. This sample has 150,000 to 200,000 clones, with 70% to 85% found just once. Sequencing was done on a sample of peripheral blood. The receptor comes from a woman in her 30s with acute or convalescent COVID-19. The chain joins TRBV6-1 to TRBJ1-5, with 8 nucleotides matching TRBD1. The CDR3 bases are TGTGCCAGCAGTGAAGGGACAGGGCGTGGGCCCCAGCATTTT. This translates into CASSEGTGRGPQHF.